The 21 T cell receptor beta chains below all came from one sample that was sequenced in a study of cytomegalovirus exposure and HLA in healthy donors. 60 Vbeta and 13 Jbeta primers were used in PCR. The assay was immunoSEQ multiplex PCR, and TCRdb's table has in-frame clones only and misses some. The top ten hold about 1.8% of the sample, which has 150,000 to 200,000 clones, about 81% seen once. Input material: PBMCs. The receptors shown here come from a man younger than 35 in good health and CMV-seronegative.

This rearrangement joins TRBV5-1 to TRBJ2-5; 7 bases align to TRBD1. CDR1 is SGHRS, CDR2 YFSETQ, per germline. The CDR3 extends over 14 amino acids. The V and J ends lost 8 bases and 2 bases, in that order; junction bases with no gene match: 9. In DNA, the CDR3 is TGCGCCAGTAGACTTCAGACAGGGCAAGAGACCCAGTACTTC. Amino acid sequence: CASRLQTGQETQYF.

The chain carries TRBV15 and TRBJ2-5; D ambiguous. The V gene's germline CDR1 is LNHNV and CDR2 YYDKDF (reference sequence). Trimming pared 0 bases from V and 1 base from J, leaving 9 bases between. This CDR3 region has 15 residues. The CDR3 here is CATSRDTTAQETQYF. The CDR3 region has the DNA TGTGCCACCAGCAGAGATACCACAGCCCAAGAGACCCAGTACTTC.

The CDR3 DNA is TGCGCCAGCAGCTCCCCCGGGACAACCATCGATGAGCAGTTCTTC. Protein sequence: CASSSPGTTIDEQFF. V and J are TRBV4-1 and TRBJ2-1; D is perhaps TRBD1 (6 bases). CDR1 and CDR2 from the germline V gene are MGHRA and YSYEKL. Deletions cut 5 bases from V and 8 bases from J, with 19 bases between. CDR3 length: 15 amino acids.

The chain is built from TRBV19 and TRBJ2-7; perhaps TRBD1 as D (5 bases). This CDR3 contains 15 residues. Trimming removed 1 base at V and 0 bases at J, with 10 bases between. CDR1 and CDR2 from the germline V gene are LNHDA and SQIVND (reference sequence). The CDR3, as DNA: TGTGCCAGTAGTATAGCCACAGGAAGCTCCTACGAGCAGTACTTC. This encodes CASSIATGSSYEQYF.

Regarding this clone: The junction and the germline gene differ at one end; a read error may be behind it. The V call is TRBV18, the J call TRBJ2-1; D uncertain. Germline V lookup: CDR1 KGHSH, CDR2 LQKENI. CDR3 length equals 13 residues. The CDR3 region has the DNA TGTGCCAGCTCATCACCCCAGGTCAATGAGCAGTTCTTC. It specifies CASSSPQVNEQFF. Full variable domain (missing parts from reference TRBV18 and TRBJ2-1): NAGVMQNPRHLVRRRGQEARLRCSPMKGHSHVYWYRQLPEEGLKFMVYLQKENIIDESGMPKERFSAEFPKEGPSILRIQQVVRGDSAAYFCASSSPQVNEQFFGPGTRLTVL.

The rearrangement joins TRBV7-8 to TRBJ2-2; TRBD1 matches at 11 bases. The CDR3 is made up of 17 amino acids. V lost 5 bases and J lost 7; bases outside the gene matches: 12. From germline, CDR1 is SGHVS and CDR2 FQNEAQ. CDR3 region: CASSERAPGQGVGELFF. The CDR3 DNA reads as TGTGCCAGCAGCGAGAGGGCCCCGGGACAGGGGGTCGGGGAGCTGTTTTTT.

In its sample, this clone was seen a few times. This rearrangement joins TRBV15 to TRBJ1-5, with D uncertain. Germline assignment: CDR1 LNHNV and CDR2 YYDKDF (reference sequence). The V gene lost 7 bases and the J gene lost 7 bases, with 14 bases spanning the gap. The CDR3 totals 13 residues. CDR3 sequence reads: CATISADWQPQHF. The CDR3 nucleotides read TGTGCCACCATATCGGCAGACTGGCAGCCCCAGCATTTT.

The CDR3 DNA reads TGTGCCAGCAGCTTAGGACAGGGTTTGGAAGGCTACACCTTC. This gives the protein CASSLGQGLEGYTF. V is TRBV7-9 and J is TRBJ1-2; TRBD1 matches 7 bases. The V segment lost 1 base and the J segment 8 bases; nucleotides outside the gene matches: 7. The germline V gene has CDR1 SEHNR and CDR2 FQNEAQ (reference sequence). This CDR3 has 14 residues. The whole variable domain, filled in from reference TRBV7-9 and TRBJ1-2, reads DTGVSQNPRHKITKRGQNVTFRCDPISEHNRLYWYRQTLGQGPEFLTYFQNEAQLEKSRLLSDRFSAERPKGSFSTLEIQRTEQGDSAMYLCASSLGQGLEGYTFGSGTRLTVV.

The CDR3 reads CASSITQGRNHEQYF. DNA for the CDR3: TGTGCCAGCAGTATTACCCAGGGTCGAAACCACGAGCAGTACTTC. The chain joins TRBV28 to TRBJ2-7; TRBD1 might be the D (5 bases). The CDR3 extends over 15 amino acids. Trimming cost V 5 bases and J 5 bases, with 19 bases left between them. Germline values: CDR1 MDHEN, CDR2 SYDVKM.

The chain joins TRBV11-2 to TRBJ2-7; 7 nucleotides align to TRBD2. This CDR3 has 15 amino acids. Trimming cost V 1 base and J 4 bases; bases outside gene matches: 7. Germline assignment: CDR1 SGHAT and CDR2 FQNNGV. CDR3 loop: CASSLGVSGLYEQYF. The DNA for the CDR3 is TGTGCCAGCAGCTTAGGTGTTAGCGGGCTTTACGAGCAGTACTTC.

This clone occurred a few times. This sequence joins TRBV11-1 and TRBJ2-4; TRBD2 matches at 7 bases. Trimming at V came to 1 base and at J to 7 bases, leaving 4 bases not matched to a gene. From germline, CDR1 is SGHAT and CDR2 FQDESV (reference sequence). The CDR3 is 14 residues long. The CDR3: CASSLVREGNIQYF. The CDR3 DNA sequence: TGTGCCAGCAGCTTAGTCAGGGAGGGGAACATTCAGTACTTC.

The chain joins TRBV5-4 to TRBJ1-1; D call uncertain. Trimming removed 0 bases from V and 3 bases from J, with 15 bases in between. The CDR3 spans 16 residues. The germline CDR1 and CDR2 sequences are SGHNT and YYREEE (reference sequence). CDR3 loop: CASSLARGGLDTEAFF. CDR3 DNA: TGTGCCAGCAGCTTGGCCCGGGGTGGGTTGGACACTGAAGCTTTCTTT.

The chain carries TRBV19 and TRBJ1-4; D perhaps matches TRBD1 (5 bases). V was pared by 5 bases and J by 8 bases, with 12 bases between. This CDR3 region has 13 residues. Germline values: CDR1 LNHDA, CDR2 SQIVND (reference sequence). The CDR3 nucleotides read TGTGCCAGTAGTTATCAAGGGGTCGAAAAACTGTTTTTT. Translated, it gives CASSYQGVEKLFF.

This sequence joins TRBV5-1 and TRBJ1-2; D is possibly TRBD1 (6 bases). Trimming removed 3 bases from V and 2 bases from J, with 8 bases in between. CDR3 length: 13 residues. From germline, CDR1 is SGHRS and CDR2 YFSETQ. As DNA, the CDR3 is TGCGCCAGCAGCTATACAGGGAACTATGGCTACACCTTC. Translating it yields CASSYTGNYGYTF.

The V and J genes are TRBV9 and TRBJ2-7, with D tentatively TRBD2 (5 bases). CDR3 length: 13 amino acids. The germline V gene has CDR1 SGDLS and CDR2 YYNGEE. V lost 1 base and J lost 6, with 11 bases in between. CDR3 sequence (DNA): TGTGCCAGCAGCGTATTTTCTAGCAGCGAGCAGTACTTC. It is translated as CASSVFSSSEQYF.

The J gene is TRBJ2-5, the V gene TRBV9; the match to TRBD2 covers 15 bases. From germline, CDR1 is SGDLS and CDR2 YYNGEE. V lost 3 bases and J lost 4; bases outside the gene matches: 7. The CDR3 is 17 residues long. CDR3 DNA: TGTGCCAGCAGCGCCCCTCCGGGACTAGCGGGAGGAGAGACCCAGTACTTC. This translates into CASSAPPGLAGGETQYF.

The CDR3 loop is CATSPSGSTDTQYF. CDR3 sequence (DNA): TGTGCCACCTCCCCTAGCGGGTCCACAGATACGCAGTATTTT. The genes are TRBV9 and TRBJ2-3; 8 bases align to TRBD2. Trimming took 9 bases from V and 2 from J; bases not matched to a gene: 8. Germline V gene lookup returns CDR1 SGDLS and CDR2 YYNGEE. The CDR3 is 14 residues long.

A few counts support this clone. The rearrangement uses TRBV5-1 and TRBJ2-1; possibly TRBD2 for D (5 bases). This CDR3 is 13 amino acids long. Germline V CDR1 and CDR2: SGHRS, YFSETQ. V was pared by 5 bases and J by 8 bases, with 14 bases between. The CDR3 region is CASSRGPRDEQFF. In DNA, the CDR3 is TGCGCCAGCAGTCGCGGACCGAGGGATGAGCAGTTCTTC.

The rearrangement joins TRBV4-2 to TRBJ2-4, with 12 bases fitting TRBD2. This CDR3 is 19 amino acids long. Germline CDR1 and CDR2: LGHNA and YNFKEQ. Losses at the gene ends were 1 base for V and 3 bases for J; bases not matched to a gene: 10. The CDR3 DNA sequence: TGTGCCAGCAGCCAAGTAGGGCTAGCGGGGGGGGGAGGCAAAAACATTCAGTACTTC. Translation gives CASSQVGLAGGGGKNIQYF.

The rearrangement joins TRBV9 to TRBJ2-3, with 8 positions matching TRBD2. The V gene's germline CDR1 is SGDLS and CDR2 YYNGEE. V lost 0 bases and J lost 6; bases outside the gene matches: 9. The CDR3 covers 16 residues. CDR3 nucleotides: TGTGCCAGCAGCGTAGGTACTAGCGGAGGAGGGGATACGCAGTATTTT. This translates into CASSVGTSGGGDTQYF.

The CDR3 sequence is CASSQEISRGDQPQHF. The DNA for the CDR3 is TGCGCCAGCAGCCAAGAAATTTCCAGGGGAGACCAGCCCCAGCATTTT. The V gene is TRBV4-1, the J gene TRBJ1-5; D might be TRBD1 (6 bases). V gave up 0 bases and J gave up 7 bases, with 16 bases separating them. The V gene's germline CDR1 is MGHRA and CDR2 YSYEKL. The CDR3 length is 16 residues.